This TCR beta chain was recovered during a study of somatic mutations in cytotoxic T cells in rheumatoid arthritis. General study findings and limits: The top CD8+ clone topped 20% of CD8+ cells in about an eighth of the roughly 65 patients. CD8+ T cells showed clonality that did not differ significantly between patients with rheumatoid arthritis and age-matched healthy controls.

The data were produced by immunoSEQ multiplex PCR, yet TCRdb's version contains in-frame clones alone and is incomplete. The data contain more than 5,500 clones, 75% of them singletons. This clone appeared a few times. Its specificity is unknown. The source of this sequence is a woman aged 60-70 years in good health. What was sequenced was CD8+ T cells sorted from blood.

The CDR3 spells CASSRTRGFNTEAFF. DNA for the CDR3: TGTGCCAGCAGCCGTACCCGGGGGTTTAACACTGAAGCTTTCTTT. This chain uses TRBV6-1 with TRBJ1-1, with D possibly matching TRBD1 (5 bases). Germline CDR1 and CDR2: MNHNS and SASEGT. The CDR3 loop spans 15 amino acids. Trimming removed 6 bases at V and 2 bases at J, with 16 bases between.